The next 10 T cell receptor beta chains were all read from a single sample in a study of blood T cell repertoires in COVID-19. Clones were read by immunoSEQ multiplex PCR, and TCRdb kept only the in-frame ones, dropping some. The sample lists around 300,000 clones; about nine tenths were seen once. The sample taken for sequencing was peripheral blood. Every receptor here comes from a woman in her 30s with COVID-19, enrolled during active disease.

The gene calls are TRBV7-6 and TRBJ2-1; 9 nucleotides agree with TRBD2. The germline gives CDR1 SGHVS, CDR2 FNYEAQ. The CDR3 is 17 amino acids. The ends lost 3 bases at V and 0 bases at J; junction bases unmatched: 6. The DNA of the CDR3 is TGTGCCAGCAGCTTGGATGCGGGAGGGAGCTCCTACAATGAGCAGTTCTTC. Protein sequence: CASSLDAGGSSYNEQFF.

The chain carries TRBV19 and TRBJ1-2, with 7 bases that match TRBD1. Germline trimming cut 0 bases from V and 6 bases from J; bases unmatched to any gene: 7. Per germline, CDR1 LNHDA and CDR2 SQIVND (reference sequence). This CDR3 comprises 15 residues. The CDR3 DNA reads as TGTGCCAGTAGTATAGATGACAGGGCGGTGGATGGCTACACCTTC. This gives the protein CASSIDDRAVDGYTF.

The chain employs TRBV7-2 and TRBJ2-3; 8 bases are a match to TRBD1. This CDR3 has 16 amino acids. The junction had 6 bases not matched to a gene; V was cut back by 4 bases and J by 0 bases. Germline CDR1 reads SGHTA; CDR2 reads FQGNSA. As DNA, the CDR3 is TGTGCCAGCAGCTCGGGACAGGAACCTAGCACAGATACGCAGTATTTT. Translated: CASSSGQEPSTDTQYF.

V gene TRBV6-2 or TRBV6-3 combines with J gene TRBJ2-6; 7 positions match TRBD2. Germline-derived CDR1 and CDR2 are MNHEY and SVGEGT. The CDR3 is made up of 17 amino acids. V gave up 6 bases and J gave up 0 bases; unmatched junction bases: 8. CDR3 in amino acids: CASSRGTNLSGANVLTF. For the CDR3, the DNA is TGTGCCAGCAGCCGGGGGACTAACCTCTCTGGGGCCAACGTCCTGACTTTC.

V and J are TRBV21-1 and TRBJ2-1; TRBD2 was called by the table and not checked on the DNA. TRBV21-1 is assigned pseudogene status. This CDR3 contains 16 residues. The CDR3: CASSTGEMTIYNEQFF. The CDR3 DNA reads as TGTGCCAGCAGCACCGGGGAAATGACAATTTACAATGAGCAGTTCTTC.

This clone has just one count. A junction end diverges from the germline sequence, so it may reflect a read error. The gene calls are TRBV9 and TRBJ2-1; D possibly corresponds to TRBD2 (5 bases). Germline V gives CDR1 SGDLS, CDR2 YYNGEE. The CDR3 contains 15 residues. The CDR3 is CASSVQASSHNEQFF. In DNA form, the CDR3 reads TGTGCCAGCAGCGTTCAGGCTAGCTCCCACAATGAGCAGTTCTTC.

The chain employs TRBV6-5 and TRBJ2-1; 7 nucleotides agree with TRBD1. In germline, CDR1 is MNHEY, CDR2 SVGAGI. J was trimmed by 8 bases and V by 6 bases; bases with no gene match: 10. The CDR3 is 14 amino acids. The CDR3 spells CASSRTTTGHEQFF. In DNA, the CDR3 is TGTGCCAGCAGCCGAACAACGACAGGGCATGAGCAGTTCTTC.

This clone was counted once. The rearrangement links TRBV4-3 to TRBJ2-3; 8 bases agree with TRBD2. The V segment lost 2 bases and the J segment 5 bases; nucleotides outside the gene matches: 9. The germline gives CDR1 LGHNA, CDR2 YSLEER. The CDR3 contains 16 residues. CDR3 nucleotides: TGCGCCAGCAGCCAAACCCCCGGGAGGGGGGAAGATACGCAGTATTTT. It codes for CASSQTPGRGEDTQYF.

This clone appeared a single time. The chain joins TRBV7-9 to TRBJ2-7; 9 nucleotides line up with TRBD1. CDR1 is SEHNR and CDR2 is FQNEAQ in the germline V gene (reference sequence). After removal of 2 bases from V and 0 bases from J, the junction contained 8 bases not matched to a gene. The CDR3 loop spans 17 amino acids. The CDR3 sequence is CASSLKPRDRVSYEQYF. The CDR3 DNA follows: TGTGCCAGCAGCTTAAAACCCCGGGACAGGGTCTCCTACGAGCAGTACTTC.

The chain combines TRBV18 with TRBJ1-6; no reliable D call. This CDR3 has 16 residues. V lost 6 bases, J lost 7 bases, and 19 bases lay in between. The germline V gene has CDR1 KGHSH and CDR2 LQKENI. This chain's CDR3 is CASSPNGPGSNSPLHF. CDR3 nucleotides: TGTGCCAGCTCGCCAAACGGCCCGGGTTCAAATTCACCCCTCCACTTT.